This record covers a single T cell receptor (beta chain). The data are from a study of cytomegalovirus exposure and HLA in healthy donors. CDR1 is SGDLS and CDR2 is YYNGEE in the germline V gene. The V end lost 0 bases, the J end lost 8 bases, and 6 bases lay between the germline ends. This CDR3 is built from 12 residues. Primers: 60 Vbeta forward and 13 Jbeta reverse. Only in-frame clones appear in the TCRdb table, and some are missing; sequencing was by immunoSEQ multiplex PCR. The sample has approximately 80,000 clones; around four fifths are singletons. The sample taken for sequencing was PBMCs. The V and J genes are TRBV9 and TRBJ2-4, with D unclear. The TCR sequence derives from a male donor in good health and CMV-seropositive. CDR3: CASSVGSDIQYF. The CDR3 region has the DNA TGTGCCAGCAGCGTAGGTTCCGACATTCAGTACTTC. Looking up the rest from reference TRBV9 and TRBJ2-4 gives the full variable domain: DSGVTQTPKHLITATGQRVTLRCSPRSGDLSVYWYQQSLDQGLQFLIQYYNGEERAKGNILERFSAQQFPDLHSELNLSSLELGDSALYFCASSVGSDIQYFGAGTRLSVL.